The 15 T cell receptor beta chains below all came from one sample that was sequenced in a study of T-cell reconstitution after alpha-beta-depleted transplantation in children. General study points: T-cell numbers and diversity one year post-transplant derived largely from freshly generated T cells.

The antigens for these receptors are not known. Unique molecular identifiers were incorporated during preparation of the TCRbeta library. Each CDR3 protein gets one entry after TCRdb re-called the PCR reads with MiXCR. The table lists approximately 300,000 distinct CDR3 sequences, almost 8% of them singletons, with about 8.2% in the top ten. The sequencing here drew on peripheral blood, taken 360 days after TCRalphabeta/CD19-depleted stem cell transplant. The receptors come from a female patient between 2 and 10 years old who had a stem cell transplant for Fanconi anemia, so the T cells may come from the graft donor.

This clonotype was detected ten times or more. The chain combines TRBV20-1 with TRBJ2-1, with 10 bases that match TRBD2. The CDR3 runs to 15 residues. The germline CDR1 and CDR2 sequences are DFQATT and SNEGSKA (reference sequence). J lost 4 bases, V lost 3 bases, and 6 bases had no gene match. CDR3 loop: CSASPAGGLYNEQFF. For the CDR3, the DNA is TGCAGTGCTAGCCCAGCGGGGGGGTTATACAATGAGCAGTTCTTC.

Ten or more counts support this clonotype. The CDR3 coding sequence is TGCAGTGCAGACCACAAGGAGCCGGGGTATACGCAGTATTTT. It is translated as CSADHKEPGYTQYF. The V gene is TRBV20-1, the J gene TRBJ2-3; D possibly corresponds to TRBD2 (5 bases). CDR3 length: 14 residues. Germline loops: CDR1 DFQATT, CDR2 SNEGSKA (reference sequence). Trimming cost V 6 bases and J 7 bases, with 20 bases left between them.

This clonotype was seen repeatedly, ten times or more. The rearrangement links TRBV12-3 or TRBV12-4 to TRBJ2-2, with 7 bases matching TRBD2. The CDR3 has 15 residues. V trimming: 6 bases; J trimming: 1 base; junction bases outside the gene matches: 5. CDR3 residues: CASSQWGGNTGELFF. The CDR3 coding sequence is TGTGCCAGCAGCCAATGGGGGGGGAACACCGGGGAGCTGTTTTTT.

This sequence joins TRBV11-1 and TRBJ2-7; perhaps TRBD2 as D (6 bases). The CDR3 is 16 amino acids. V was shortened by 2 bases and J by 3 bases, with 17 bases between the two germline ends. Per germline, CDR1 SGHAT and CDR2 FQDESV (reference sequence). The CDR3 coding sequence is TGTGCCAGCAGCTTAAGGAGGCGGGGAGGTAACTACGAGCAGTACTTC. It encodes CASSLRRRGGNYEQYF.

This clonotype was seen many times. CDR3 DNA: TGTGCCAGCAGTGTCGACAGGGATCAGCCCCAGCATTTT. Its translation is CASSVDRDQPQHF. The chain employs TRBV6-4 and TRBJ1-5; 7 bases are shared with TRBD1. This CDR3 region has 13 residues. The V gene end was trimmed by 4 bases and the J gene end by 5 bases; junction bases not matched to a gene: 2. CDR1 is MRHNA, CDR2 SNTAGT, per germline.

J is TRBJ2-1 and V is TRBV6-4, with 8 nucleotides matching TRBD2. The CDR3 covers 14 residues. CDR1 is MRHNA and CDR2 is SNTAGT in the germline V gene. V was clipped by 2 bases and J by 7 bases; unmatched bases: 4. This CDR3 reads CASSDVRGANEQFF. In nucleotides, the CDR3 is TGTGCCAGCAGTGACGTGCGGGGGGCGAATGAGCAGTTCTTC.

This clonotype was recorded many times. The chain uses TRBV28 and TRBJ2-6; D gene uncertain. The CDR3 consists of 16 residues. The germline CDR1 and CDR2 sequences are MDHEN and SYDVKM. Trimming shortened V by 1 base and J by 0 bases, and 7 bases separated the two germline ends. CDR3 DNA sequence: TGTGCCAGCAGTTTATTGGAGTTCTCTGGGGCCAACGTCCTGACTTTC. Protein: CASSLLEFSGANVLTF.

This clonotype has a count of ten or more. V usage is TRBV5-1 and J usage is TRBJ2-3; TRBD2 matches 7 bases. The CDR3 runs to 13 residues. V lost 4 bases, J lost 8 bases, and 7 bases stayed unmatched. Germline V gene data show CDR1 as SGHRS and CDR2 as YFSETQ. CDR3 bases: TGCGCCAGCAGCCCGCGGGACTACCGTACGCAGTATTTT. It specifies CASSPRDYRTQYF.

This chain connects TRBV27 to TRBJ1-1, with D possibly matching TRBD1 (5 bases). The CDR3 has 14 amino acids. V was shortened by 6 bases and J by 4 bases, with 15 bases between the two germline ends. Germline CDR1 is MNHEY and CDR2 is SMNVEV (reference sequence). The CDR3 DNA follows: TGTGCCAGCAGCTTGGGCGGGACGACCACTGAAGCTTTCTTT. As protein: CASSLGGTTTEAFF.

This clonotype has ten or more counts. The chain links TRBV29-1 to TRBJ1-2, with D possibly being TRBD1 (5 bases). Germline CDR1 is SQVTM and CDR2 is ANQGSEA. The CDR3 loop spans 13 amino acids. Deletions cut 2 bases from V and 9 bases from J, with 16 bases between. The CDR3 DNA sequence: TGCAGCGTTGAAAAGGAGGCAGGGTTAAGCTACACCTTC. This codes for CSVEKEAGLSYTF.

This clonotype was detected many times. The chain has TRBV30 and TRBJ1-3; D is unclear. The V end was cut by 0 bases, the J end by 1 base, with 7 bases between. The length of the CDR3 is 14 residues. The germline V gene has CDR1 GTSNPN and CDR2 SVGIG (reference sequence). CDR3 region: CAWSVLSSGNTIYF. The DNA for the CDR3 is TGTGCCTGGAGTGTACTCAGTTCTGGAAACACCATATATTTT. Complete variable domain (other parts from reference TRBV30 and TRBJ1-3): SQTIHQWPATLVQPVGSPLSLECTVEGTSNPNLYWYRQAAGRGLQLLFYSVGIGQISSEVPQNLSASRPQDRQFILSSKKLLLSDSGFYLCAWSVLSSGNTIYFGEGSWLTVV.

The CDR3 nucleotides read TGTGCCAGCAGCCTGATACCCATACCCGGGACAGGGGCCACAGATACGCAGTATTTT. This sequence encodes CASSLIPIPGTGATDTQYF. The rearrangement links TRBV11-2 to TRBJ2-3, with 10 bases matching TRBD1. Germline V gene sequence: CDR1 SGHAT, CDR2 FQNNGV. The CDR3 extends over 19 amino acids. After removal of 5 bases from V and 2 bases from J, the junction contained 16 bases not matched to a gene.

There are many counts of this clonotype. The chain couples TRBV6-1 to TRBJ1-1, with 8 bases that match TRBD1. The CDR3 covers 13 residues. Germline CDR1 reads MNHNS; CDR2 reads SASEGT. V lost 4 bases to trimming and J lost 6 bases; unmatched junction nucleotides: 4. CDR3 amino acids: CASSGQGAAEAFF. The CDR3 DNA sequence: TGTGCCAGCAGTGGCCAGGGGGCTGCTGAAGCTTTCTTT.

This chain uses TRBV6-1 with TRBJ2-1, with a possible D match to TRBD1 (7 bases). The germline V gene encodes CDR1 MNHNS and CDR2 SASEGT. Trimming cost V 6 bases and J 3 bases, with 12 bases left between them. The CDR3 covers 14 residues. The CDR3 sequence: CASRGGTDYNEQFF. DNA for the CDR3: TGTGCCAGCAGAGGGGGGACAGACTACAATGAGCAGTTCTTC.

This clonotype was counted many times. The V call is TRBV5-6, the J call TRBJ2-3; a possible D gene is TRBD2 (5 bases). CDR1 and CDR2 (germline): SGHDT, YYEEEE. V was cut by 4 bases and J by 7 bases, with 13 bases left in between. The CDR3 is made up of 13 amino acids. The CDR3 spells CASSAGVSHTQYF. DNA for the CDR3: TGTGCCAGCAGCGCCGGGGTTTCCCATACGCAGTATTTT. The variable domain in full, with the rest retrieved from reference TRBV5-6 and TRBJ2-3, is DAGVTQSPTHLIKTRGQQVTLRCSPKSGHDTVSWYQQALGQGPQFIFQYYEEEERQRGNFPDRFSGHQFPNYSSELNVNALLLGDSALYLCASSAGVSHTQYFGPGTRLTVL.